What follows describes a single T cell receptor (beta chain). The target antigen is unknown. This entry comes from a study of cytomegalovirus exposure and HLA in healthy donors. The overall study: Among a few hundred genotyped donors, approximately 80% fell in the Caucasian-associated ancestry cluster. The study's findings and limits: Segments of the TCR beta V type were, in most cases, productive about 87% or about 30% of the time in an earlier analysis. With later analysis, a missense DCLRE1C variant became linked to TCR beta V- and J-gene trimming.

Donors in the study were healthy people who gave bone marrow. Primers for the PCR totalled 60 Vbeta and 13 Jbeta. Produced via immunoSEQ multiplex PCR; TCRdb's table is partial and in-frame only. The sample includes more than 110,000 clones, just under 80% of them seen just once. The source material was PBMCs. The sequence derives from a man between 25 and 39 years old in good health and CMV-seronegative.

CDR3 sequence (DNA): TGTGCCAGTAGTAAAACCGGGACAGGGGGATTTACTGAAGCTTTCTTT. Residues: CASSKTGTGGFTEAFF. The chain links TRBV19 to TRBJ1-1, with 11 positions matching TRBD1. The germline gives CDR1 LNHDA, CDR2 SQIVND (reference sequence). The CDR3 sequence is 16 residues long. J was trimmed by 5 bases and V by 4 bases; bases with no gene match: 9.